Each of the 19 T cell receptor beta chains below was sequenced from the same sample in a study of cytomegalovirus exposure and HLA in healthy donors. The study ran its PCR with 60 Vbeta and 13 Jbeta primers. Only in-frame clones appear in the TCRdb table, and some are missing; sequencing was by immunoSEQ multiplex PCR. The sample holds more than 120,000 clones, about 80% seen once. The sequenced material came from PBMCs. The receptors stem from a middle-aged woman in good health and CMV-seropositive.

This rearrangement joins TRBV7-9 to TRBJ2-1; possibly TRBD2 for D (7 bases). The germline V and J ends were trimmed by 5 bases and 9 bases, with 20 bases remaining between them. From germline, CDR1 is SEHNR and CDR2 FQNEAQ (reference sequence). The CDR3 loop spans 15 amino acids. The CDR3 region is CASSTRGEGLGEQFF. The CDR3 DNA follows: TGTGCCAGCAGCACAAGGGGGGAGGGCCTTGGTGAGCAGTTCTTC.

V usage is TRBV11-2 and J usage is TRBJ2-7; D gene ambiguous. Trimming left V 5 bases short and J 4 bases short, with 18 bases between. The CDR3 sequence is 15 residues long. Germline CDR1 is SGHAT and CDR2 is FQNNGV. DNA for the CDR3: TGTGCCAGCAGCCCTATCGGCCGAGCTAGGTACGAGCAGTACTTC. Translating gives CASSPIGRARYEQYF.

The count of this clone is one. This chain links TRBV7-2 with TRBJ1-3; 7 bases map to TRBD1. Germline CDR1 and CDR2: SGHTA and FQGNSA. V shed 5 bases, J shed 1 base, and the junction held 5 bases outside the gene matches. The CDR3 loop spans 15 amino acids. The CDR3 spells CASSPQTGSGNTIYF. CDR3 DNA sequence: TGTGCCAGCAGCCCACAGACAGGGTCTGGAAACACCATATATTTT.

This chain links TRBV13 with TRBJ2-2; 9 bases line up with TRBD2. The germline CDR1 and CDR2 sequences are PRHDT and FYEKMQ (reference sequence). V dropped 5 bases and J dropped 6; count of bases not matched to a gene: 10. The CDR3 totals 16 residues. The CDR3: CASSPPGKREAGELFF. CDR3 DNA: TGTGCCAGCAGCCCCCCAGGGAAGCGGGAGGCCGGGGAGCTGTTTTTT.

The V and J genes are TRBV29-1 and TRBJ2-5; possibly TRBD2 for D (5 bases). The germline V and J ends were trimmed by 3 bases and 5 bases, with 13 bases remaining between them. Per the germline V gene, CDR1 is SQVTM and CDR2 is ANQGSEA. The CDR3 runs to 13 residues. CDR3: CSVDPEGGETQYF. The CDR3 nucleotides read TGCAGCGTTGACCCCGAGGGCGGTGAGACCCAGTACTTC.

V is TRBV5-4 and J is TRBJ2-1; TRBD1 matches at 9 bases. CDR3 length equals 15 residues. Germline-derived CDR1 and CDR2 are SGHNT and YYREEE (reference sequence). The V and J ends lost 0 bases and 10 bases, in that order; junction bases with no gene match: 8. This chain's CDR3 is CASSLGGQGTGEQFF. The CDR3 bases are TGTGCCAGCAGCTTGGGGGGACAGGGTACGGGGGAGCAGTTCTTC. Based on the CDR3 plus reference TRBV5-4 and TRBJ2-1, the full variable domain is ETGVTQSPTHLIKTRGQQVTLRCSSQSGHNTVSWYQQALGQGPQFIFQYYREEENGRGNFPPRFSGLQFPNYSSELNVNALELDDSALYLCASSLGGQGTGEQFFGPGTRLTVL.

The rearrangement uses TRBV5-6 and TRBJ1-1, with D unresolved. V lost 2 bases, J lost 4 bases, and 9 bases lay in between. The CDR3 is 13 residues long. Germline V CDR1 and CDR2: SGHDT, YYEEEE. CDR3 in DNA: TGTGCCAGCAGCTTCTGGCGGGGCACTGAAGCTTTCTTT. This gives the protein CASSFWRGTEAFF.

This clone was seen more than once but under ten times. The chain combines TRBV30 with TRBJ2-5; no clear D gene. The germline V gene encodes CDR1 GTSNPN and CDR2 SVGIG (reference sequence). The CDR3 totals 12 residues. The V end was cut by 0 bases, the J end by 5 bases, with 7 bases between. CDR3 coding DNA: TGTGCCTGGAGTGTACTCTTGGAGACCCAGTACTTC. The encoded protein is CAWSVLLETQYF.

This clone has only one observation. The CDR3: CASSLNTGELFF. In nucleotides, the CDR3 is TGTGCCAGCAGCCTGAACACCGGGGAGCTGTTTTTT. The rearrangement uses TRBV9 and TRBJ2-2; D is unclear. V lost 4 bases, J lost 1 base, and 2 bases lay in between. CDR1 SGDLS and CDR2 YYNGEE come from the germline V gene. This CDR3 has 12 residues.

This chain joins TRBV6-5 and TRBJ2-2; 9 nucleotides match TRBD1. Germline CDR1 MNHEY, CDR2 SVGAGI. The junction had 7 bases not matched to a gene; V was cut back by 7 bases and J by 7 bases. This CDR3 spans 14 amino acids. CDR3 coding DNA: TGTGCCAGCAAAACAGGGGGCGTGGGCGGGGAGCTGTTTTTT. Protein product: CASKTGGVGGELFF.

This CDR3 is CASSLQGAPNSPLHF. The CDR3 DNA sequence: TGCGCCAGCAGCCTACAGGGGGCCCCTAATTCACCCCTCCACTTT. The V and J genes are TRBV5-1 and TRBJ1-6; 9 positions agree with TRBD1. CDR1 is SGHRS, CDR2 YFSETQ, per germline. V dropped 4 bases and J dropped 6; count of bases not matched to a gene: 5. The length of the CDR3 is 15 residues.

The chain carries TRBV27 and TRBJ2-7, with TRBD1 matching over 7 bases. The length of the CDR3 is 16 residues. After removal of 0 bases from V and 1 base from J, the junction contained 6 bases not matched to a gene. The germline CDR1 and CDR2 sequences are MNHEY and SMNVEV (reference sequence). DNA for the CDR3: TGTGCCAGCAGTTTATCGGGACAGCGACCATCCTACGAGCAGTACTTC. Protein: CASSLSGQRPSYEQYF.

The genes are TRBV5-1 and TRBJ2-7, with TRBD2 matching 10 bases. The CDR3 covers 15 residues. Trimming at V came to 0 bases and at J to 1 base, leaving 1 base not matched to a gene. Germline V gene data show CDR1 as SGHRS and CDR2 as YFSETQ. In DNA form, the CDR3 reads TGCGCCAGCAGCTTGGTAGCGGGAGGATCCTACGAGCAGTACTTC. Amino acid sequence: CASSLVAGGSYEQYF.

V is TRBV11-2 and J is TRBJ2-7; D is unresolved. The V and J ends lost 1 base and 6 bases respectively, with 13 bases between them. There are 14 residues in the CDR3. CDR1 and CDR2 (germline): SGHAT, FQNNGV. The CDR3 sequence: CASSLVSDSREQYF. In DNA, the CDR3 is TGTGCCAGCAGCTTAGTGTCAGACTCGCGCGAGCAGTACTTC.

On this clone: An end of the junction differs from the germline gene, which may be a read error. The chain combines TRBV2 with TRBJ2-7; weak D call: TRBD2 (5 bases). Looked up from germline, CDR1 is SNHLY and CDR2 is FYNNEI. The CDR3 consists of 15 residues. The DNA for the CDR3 is TGTGCCGGCAGTCTCGAGGGTTCGACCACCTACGAGCAGTACTTC. Amino acids: CAGSLEGSTTYEQYF.

This clone turned up a few times. This rearrangement joins TRBV27 to TRBJ2-3; 7 nucleotides agree with TRBD2. This CDR3 spans 14 amino acids. V trimming: 6 bases; J trimming: 6 bases; junction bases outside the gene matches: 9. Germline assignment: CDR1 MNHEY and CDR2 SMNVEV (reference sequence). CDR3 loop: CASREGGPSDTQYF. CDR3 DNA: TGTGCCAGCAGAGAGGGAGGGCCCTCCGATACGCAGTATTTT.

The V and J genes are TRBV5-1 and TRBJ2-1; the match to TRBD2 covers 12 bases. V shed 7 bases and J 7 bases; nucleotides not matched to a gene: 12. The germline V gene encodes CDR1 SGHRS and CDR2 YFSETQ. The CDR3 runs to 16 residues. DNA for the CDR3: TGCGCCAGCGTCCGGACTAGCGGGGCGGTCGGGAATGAGCAGTTCTTC. It specifies CASVRTSGAVGNEQFF.

This chain connects TRBV11-3 to TRBJ2-3, with D possibly TRBD2 on 6 matching bases. V was trimmed by 1 base and J by 2 bases, leaving 10 bases between them. Germline V CDR1 and CDR2: SGHNT, YENEEA. The CDR3 loop spans 15 amino acids. The CDR3 nucleotides are TGTGCCAGCAGCTTAGGGGGAGGTTACACAGATACGCAGTATTTT. The encoded protein is CASSLGGGYTDTQYF.

The chain employs TRBV14 and TRBJ1-1; D remains ambiguous. This CDR3 has 14 amino acids. Trimming took 4 bases from V and 4 from J, leaving 13 bases between them. Germline loops: CDR1 SGHDN, CDR2 FVKESK. CDR3 loop: CASSLTLRGTEAFF. The CDR3 nucleotides read TGTGCCAGCAGCCTGACCCTACGGGGCACTGAAGCTTTCTTT.